The rows below give T cell receptor beta chains drawn from one sample of a study of blood T cell repertoires in COVID-19. TCRdb keeps only in-frame clones here, not all; method: immunoSEQ multiplex PCR. The sample carries about 150,000 clones, roughly 90% recorded once. Sequenced input: PBMCs or T cells enriched from blood (not recorded which). These receptors all stem from a woman under 40 with acute COVID-19. Both conserved end residues are part of each CDR3. D genes are given only for firm matches. Clone size is not always given. Where it is, it says once, few, many or a class for expanded clones.

clone size: NA; J gene: TRBJ1-1; D gene: NA; V gene: TRBV18; CDR3 protein: CASSPAGRTNTEAFF; CDR3 DNA: TGTGCCAGCTCACCGGCGGGACGGACGAACACTGAAGCTTTCTTT
clone size: NA; J gene: TRBJ2-7; D gene: NA; V gene: TRBV29-1; CDR3 protein: CSVGGGPSNEQYF; CDR3 DNA: TGCAGCGTTGGAGGAGGGCCAAGCAACGAGCAGTACTTC
clone size: NA; J gene: TRBJ2-5; D gene: TRBD2; V gene: TRBV9; CDR3 protein: CASGRGFETQYF; CDR3 DNA: TGTGCTAGCGGGAGAGGTTTTGAGACCCAGTACTTC
clone size: NA; J gene: TRBJ1-1; D gene: NA; V gene: TRBV3-1/TRBV3-2; CDR3 protein: CASSQGGGATEAFF; CDR3 DNA: TGTGCCAGCAGCCAAGGAGGGGGAGCCACTGAAGCTTTCTTT
clone size: NA; J gene: TRBJ1-3; D gene: NA; V gene: TRBV19; CDR3 protein: CASSGGAGNTIYF; CDR3 DNA: TGTGCCAGTAGTGGAGGGGCTGGAAACACCATATATTTT
clone size: NA; J gene: TRBJ2-7; D gene: TRBD2; V gene: TRBV5-1; CDR3 protein: CASSERGADYEQYF; CDR3 DNA: TGCGCCAGCTCGGAGCGGGGGGCCGACTACGAGCAGTACTTC
clone size: NA; J gene: TRBJ1-5; D gene: TRBD1; V gene: TRBV28; CDR3 protein: CASRPGDRADQPQHF; CDR3 DNA: TGTGCCAGCAGACCCGGCGACAGGGCGGATCAGCCCCAGCATTTT
clone size: once; J gene: TRBJ1-1; D gene: NA; V gene: TRBV6-5; CDR3 protein: CASSWSQGNTEAFF; CDR3 DNA: TGTGCCAGCAGTTGGTCCCAGGGGAACACTGAAGCTTTCTTT
clone size: NA; J gene: TRBJ2-3; D gene: TRBD2; V gene: TRBV7-9; CDR3 protein: CASTPGGDTQYF; CDR3 DNA: TGTGCCAGCACCCCGGGGGGGGATACGCAGTATTTT
clone size: once; J gene: TRBJ2-1; D gene: NA; V gene: TRBV5-1; CDR3 protein: CASSLAVGVEQFF; CDR3 DNA: TGCGCCAGCAGCTTGGCTGTCGGGGTGGAGCAGTTCTTC
clone size: once; J gene: TRBJ2-3; D gene: NA; V gene: TRBV12-3/TRBV12-4; CDR3 protein: CASSYTGADTQYF; CDR3 DNA: TGTGCCAGCAGTTACACGGGGGCAGATACGCAGTATTTT
clone size: NA; J gene: TRBJ1-5; D gene: NA; V gene: TRBV30; CDR3 protein: CAWTPGSTVSNQPQHF; CDR3 DNA: TGTGCCTGGACTCCAGGTTCAACGGTCAGCAATCAGCCCCAGCATTTT
clone size: NA; J gene: TRBJ2-3; D gene: NA; V gene: TRBV1; CDR3 protein: CTSSQDTGDTDTQYF; CDR3 DNA: TGCACCAGCAGCCAAGATACGGGGGACACAGATACGCAGTATTTT
clone size: NA; J gene: TRBJ2-1; D gene: NA; V gene: TRBV24-1; CDR3 protein: CATHPGRVSSYNEQFF; CDR3 DNA: TGTGCCACTCATCCCGGGCGGGTAAGCTCCTACAATGAGCAGTTCTTC
clone size: NA; J gene: TRBJ2-3; D gene: TRBD2; V gene: TRBV5-4; CDR3 protein: CASSLEGGGRAPDTQYF; CDR3 DNA: TGTGCCAGCAGCTTGGAGGGTGGCGGGAGGGCTCCAGATACGCAGTATTTT
clone size: NA; J gene: TRBJ2-3; D gene: TRBD2; V gene: TRBV5-4; CDR3 protein: CASRSREEGTDTQYF; CDR3 DNA: TGTGCCAGCAGATCGCGGGAGGAAGGCACAGATACGCAGTATTTT
clone size: NA; J gene: TRBJ2-3; D gene: NA; V gene: TRBV30; CDR3 protein: CAWDRTSTDTQYF; CDR3 DNA: TGTGCCTGGGATCGTACTAGCACAGATACGCAGTATTTT
clone size: NA; J gene: TRBJ2-7; D gene: TRBD2; V gene: TRBV7-2; CDR3 protein: CASSFLAGGSYEQYF; CDR3 DNA: TGTGCCAGCAGCTTCTTAGCGGGAGGCTCCTACGAGCAGTACTTC
clone size: NA; J gene: TRBJ1-5; D gene: NA; V gene: TRBV19; CDR3 protein: CASRSGTNSNQPQHF; CDR3 DNA: TGTGCCAGTAGGTCTGGGACAAATAGCAATCAGCCCCAGCATTTT
clone size: NA; J gene: TRBJ1-2; D gene: TRBD1; V gene: TRBV5-1; CDR3 protein: CASSPGTAFGGYTF; CDR3 DNA: TGCGCCAGCAGCCCCGGGACAGCTTTCGGAGGCTACACCTTC
clone size: NA; J gene: TRBJ1-6; D gene: TRBD1; V gene: TRBV18; CDR3 protein: CASSPTGGYIPLHF; CDR3 DNA: TGTGCCAGCTCACCGACAGGGGGATATATACCCCTCCACTTT
clone size: NA; J gene: TRBJ1-6; D gene: TRBD1; V gene: TRBV11-1; CDR3 protein: CASSTDRVPNSPLHF; CDR3 DNA: TGTGCCAGCAGTACCGACAGGGTCCCGAATTCACCCCTCCACTTT
clone size: NA; J gene: TRBJ1-2; D gene: NA; V gene: TRBV7-2; CDR3 protein: CASSLVNSGGYTF; CDR3 DNA: TGTGCCAGCAGCTTAGTTAATTCCGGTGGCTACACCTTC
clone size: NA; J gene: TRBJ2-7; D gene: TRBD1; V gene: TRBV4-2; CDR3 protein: CASSQAVLFGQVPYEQYF; CDR3 DNA: TGTGCCAGCAGCCAAGCGGTCCTTTTCGGACAGGTGCCCTACGAGCAGTACTTC
clone size: few; J gene: TRBJ1-1; D gene: NA; V gene: TRBV5-1; CDR3 protein: CASSLGSGSGTEAFF; CDR3 DNA: TGCGCCAGCAGCTTGGGATCGGGTTCCGGCACTGAAGCTTTCTTT
clone size: few; J gene: TRBJ2-4; D gene: TRBD2; V gene: TRBV6-2/TRBV6-3; CDR3 protein: CASSYSSSSGENYF; CDR3 DNA: TGTGCCAGCAGTTACTCCTCTTCTAGCGGGGAAAATTACTTC
clone size: NA; J gene: TRBJ2-7; D gene: TRBD2; V gene: TRBV4-1; CDR3 protein: CASSQSILLAVREQYF; CDR3 DNA: TGCGCCAGCAGCCAATCCATTCTTCTAGCGGTACGTGAGCAGTACTTC
clone size: NA; J gene: TRBJ1-1; D gene: NA; V gene: TRBV30; CDR3 protein: CAWSIGALVAEAFF; CDR3 DNA: TGTGCCTGGAGTATTGGGGCTTTGGTCGCTGAAGCTTTCTTT
clone size: NA; J gene: TRBJ1-2; D gene: NA; V gene: TRBV18; CDR3 protein: CASSPPATAVSNYGYTF; CDR3 DNA: TGTGCCAGCTCACCACCAGCGACAGCAGTTTCTAACTATGGCTACACCTTC
clone size: NA; J gene: TRBJ2-1; D gene: TRBD2; V gene: TRBV6-2/TRBV6-3; CDR3 protein: CASSKRTSGRGDEQFF; CDR3 DNA: TGTGCCAGCAGTAAGCGGACTAGCGGGAGGGGGGATGAGCAGTTCTTC
clone size: NA; J gene: TRBJ2-7; D gene: TRBD2; V gene: TRBV7-2; CDR3 protein: CASSRWASGNYEQYF; CDR3 DNA: TGTGCCAGCAGCCGCTGGGCTAGCGGCAACTACGAGCAGTACTTC
clone size: NA; J gene: TRBJ2-2; D gene: NA; V gene: TRBV9; CDR3 protein: CASSAREPGTGELFF; CDR3 DNA: TGTGCCAGCAGCGCCCGGGAGCCCGGGACCGGGGAGCTGTTTTTT
clone size: NA; J gene: TRBJ2-1; D gene: NA; V gene: TRBV6-4; CDR3 protein: CASSATGTHNEQFF; CDR3 DNA: TGTGCCAGCAGTGCGACAGGTACCCACAATGAGCAGTTCTTC
clone size: NA; J gene: TRBJ1-2; D gene: NA; V gene: TRBV7-2; CDR3 protein: CASSLAHSNYGYTF; CDR3 DNA: TGTGCCAGCAGCTTAGCACATTCGAACTATGGCTACACCTTC
clone size: NA; J gene: TRBJ2-2; D gene: NA; V gene: TRBV15; CDR3 protein: CATSRGGENTGELFF; CDR3 DNA: TGTGCCACCAGCAGAGGCGGCGAGAACACCGGGGAGCTGTTTTTT
clone size: NA; J gene: TRBJ1-1; D gene: TRBD1; V gene: TRBV6-1; CDR3 protein: CASSEAKGAVTEAFF; CDR3 DNA: TGTGCCAGCAGTGAAGCAAAGGGGGCGGTCACTGAAGCTTTCTTT
clone size: NA; J gene: TRBJ2-2; D gene: NA; V gene: TRBV27; CDR3 protein: CASSLGESRELFF; CDR3 DNA: TGTGCCAGCAGTTTGGGAGAATCCAGGGAGCTGTTTTTT
clone size: NA; J gene: TRBJ1-6; D gene: NA; V gene: TRBV5-4; CDR3 protein: CASSLGQLGNSPLHF; CDR3 DNA: TGTGCCAGCAGCTTGGGACAGCTGGGGAATTCACCCCTCCACTTT
clone size: NA; J gene: TRBJ2-7; D gene: NA; V gene: TRBV7-8; CDR3 protein: CASSLGAVEQYF; CDR3 DNA: TGTGCCAGCAGCTTAGGGGCCGTCGAGCAGTACTTC
clone size: NA; J gene: TRBJ1-2; D gene: TRBD1; V gene: TRBV6-1; CDR3 protein: CASSVFPGQGDYGYTF; CDR3 DNA: TGTGCCAGCAGTGTCTTCCCGGGACAGGGTGACTATGGCTACACCTTC
clone size: NA; J gene: TRBJ2-4; D gene: NA; V gene: TRBV3-1/TRBV3-2; CDR3 protein: CASSPIPISSGNIQYF; CDR3 DNA: TGTGCCAGCAGCCCCATTCCGATTAGTTCGGGTAACATTCAGTACTTC
clone size: NA; J gene: TRBJ1-1; D gene: NA; V gene: TRBV5-1; CDR3 protein: CASSETGVPSRNTEAFF; CDR3 DNA: TGCGCCAGCAGCGAAACCGGTGTCCCCTCTCGGAACACTGAAGCTTTCTTT
clone size: NA; J gene: TRBJ2-7; D gene: NA; V gene: TRBV6-5; CDR3 protein: CASSYSRVFEQYF; CDR3 DNA: TGTGCCAGCAGTTACTCGCGAGTTTTTGAGCAGTACTTC
clone size: NA; J gene: TRBJ2-7; D gene: NA; V gene: TRBV28; CDR3 protein: CASSNPGTLAYEQYF; CDR3 DNA: TGTGCCAGCAGCAATCCCGGGACTCTAGCCTACGAGCAGTACTTC
clone size: NA; J gene: TRBJ1-2; D gene: NA; V gene: TRBV27; CDR3 protein: CASSQGLGGYTF; CDR3 DNA: TGTGCCAGCAGTCAGGGGTTGGGCGGCTACACCTTC
clone size: NA; J gene: TRBJ1-2; D gene: NA; V gene: TRBV15; CDR3 protein: CATSIWGSGGYTF; CDR3 DNA: TGTGCCACCAGCATATGGGGCAGTGGTGGCTACACCTTC
clone size: NA; J gene: TRBJ1-1; D gene: NA; V gene: TRBV6-6; CDR3 protein: CASSPQGLTEAFF; CDR3 DNA: TGTGCCAGCAGCCCACAGGGTTTAACTGAAGCTTTCTTT
clone size: NA; J gene: TRBJ2-1; D gene: NA; V gene: TRBV6-2/TRBV6-3; CDR3 protein: CASSYAPSANEQFF; CDR3 DNA: TGTGCCAGCAGTTACGCGCCTAGCGCGAATGAGCAGTTCTTC
clone size: NA; J gene: TRBJ1-3; D gene: NA; V gene: TRBV9; CDR3 protein: CASSVDPGTGNTIYF; CDR3 DNA: TGTGCCAGCAGCGTAGATCCAGGGACAGGAAACACCATATATTTT
clone size: NA; J gene: TRBJ2-1; D gene: NA; V gene: TRBV27; CDR3 protein: CASSLWPSSSYNEQFF; CDR3 DNA: TGTGCCAGCAGTTTATGGCCTAGCAGCTCCTACAATGAGCAGTTCTTC
clone size: NA; J gene: TRBJ1-6; D gene: NA; V gene: TRBV28; CDR3 protein: CASRSPTASSYNSPLHF; CDR3 DNA: TGTGCCAGCAGGTCCCCAACCGCGAGCTCCTATAATTCACCCCTCCACTTT
clone size: NA; J gene: TRBJ2-7; D gene: TRBD2; V gene: TRBV19; CDR3 protein: CASSIRDYPYEQYF; CDR3 DNA: TGTGCCAGTAGTATCCGGGACTATCCCTACGAGCAGTACTTC
clone size: NA; J gene: TRBJ2-1; D gene: NA; V gene: TRBV6-5; CDR3 protein: CASSSVRTNYNEQFF; CDR3 DNA: TGTGCCAGCAGCTCCGTCAGGACTAATTACAATGAGCAGTTCTTC